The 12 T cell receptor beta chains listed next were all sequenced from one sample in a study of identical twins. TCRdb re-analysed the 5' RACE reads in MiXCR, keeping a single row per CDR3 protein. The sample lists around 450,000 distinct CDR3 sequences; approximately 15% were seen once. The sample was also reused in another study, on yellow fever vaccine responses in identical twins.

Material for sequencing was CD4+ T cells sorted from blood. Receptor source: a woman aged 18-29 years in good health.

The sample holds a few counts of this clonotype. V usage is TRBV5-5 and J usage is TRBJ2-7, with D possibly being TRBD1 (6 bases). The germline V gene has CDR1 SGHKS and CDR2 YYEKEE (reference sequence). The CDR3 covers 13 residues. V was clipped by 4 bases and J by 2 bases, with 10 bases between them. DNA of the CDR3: TGTGCCAGCAGCGTGACAGGTACCTACGAGCAGTACTTC. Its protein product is CASSVTGTYEQYF.

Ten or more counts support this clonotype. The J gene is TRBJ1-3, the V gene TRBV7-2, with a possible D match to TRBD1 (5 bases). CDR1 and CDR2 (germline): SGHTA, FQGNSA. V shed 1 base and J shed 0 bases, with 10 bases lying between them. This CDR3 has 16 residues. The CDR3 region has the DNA TGTGCCAGCAGCTTAGTTCCAGGGCTCTCTGGAAACACCATATATTTT. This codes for CASSLVPGLSGNTIYF.

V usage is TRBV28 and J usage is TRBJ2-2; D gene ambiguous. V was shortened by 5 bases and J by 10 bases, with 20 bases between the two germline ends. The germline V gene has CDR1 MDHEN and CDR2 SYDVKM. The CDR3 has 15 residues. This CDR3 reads CASSQRRSEREELFF. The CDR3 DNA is TGTGCCAGCAGTCAAAGGCGGTCCGAAAGGGAGGAGCTGTTTTTT. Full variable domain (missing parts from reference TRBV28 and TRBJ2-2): DVKVTQSSRYLVKRTGEKVFLECVQDMDHENMFWYRQDPGLGLRLIYFSYDVKMKEKGDIPEGYSVSREKKERFSLILESASTNQTSMYLCASSQRRSEREELFFGEGSRLTVL.

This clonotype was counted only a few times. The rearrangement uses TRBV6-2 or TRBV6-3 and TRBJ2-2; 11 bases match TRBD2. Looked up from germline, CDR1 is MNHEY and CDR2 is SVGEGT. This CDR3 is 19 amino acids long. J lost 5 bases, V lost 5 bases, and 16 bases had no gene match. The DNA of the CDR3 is TGTGCCAGCAGTCTATCGGGACTAGCGGAACGTCGAAGGACCGGGGAGCTGTTTTTT. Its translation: CASSLSGLAERRRTGELFF.

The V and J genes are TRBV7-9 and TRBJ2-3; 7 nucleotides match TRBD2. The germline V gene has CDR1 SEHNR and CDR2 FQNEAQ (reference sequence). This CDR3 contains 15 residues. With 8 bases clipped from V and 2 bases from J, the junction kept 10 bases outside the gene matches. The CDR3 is CASSPTSHPTDTQYF. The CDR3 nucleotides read TGTGCCAGCTCCCCGACTAGCCACCCCACAGATACGCAGTATTTT.

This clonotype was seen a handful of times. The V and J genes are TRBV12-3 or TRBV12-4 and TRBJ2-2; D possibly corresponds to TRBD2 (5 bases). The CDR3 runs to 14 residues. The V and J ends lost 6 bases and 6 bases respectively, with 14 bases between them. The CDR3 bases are TGTGCCAGCAGACTAGGTGGTTCCGCCGGGGAGCTGTTTTTT. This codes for CASRLGGSAGELFF.

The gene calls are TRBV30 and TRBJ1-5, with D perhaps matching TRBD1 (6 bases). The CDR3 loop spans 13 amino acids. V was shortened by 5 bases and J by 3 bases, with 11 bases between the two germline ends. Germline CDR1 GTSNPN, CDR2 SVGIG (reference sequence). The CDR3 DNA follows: TGTGCCTGGGGGAGGGGGGACAATCAGCCCCAGCATTTT. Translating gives CAWGRGDNQPQHF.

CDR3 sequence: CASSQTATVAGNTDTQYF. CDR3 nucleotides: TGTGCCAGCAGCCAGACCGCGACGGTAGCCGGGAACACAGATACGCAGTATTTT. This chain links TRBV4-2 with TRBJ2-3, with a possible D match to TRBD2 (5 bases). Germline V CDR1 and CDR2: LGHNA, YNFKEQ. The CDR3 is made up of 18 amino acids. The V end lost 3 bases, the J end lost 2 bases, and 21 bases lay between the germline ends.

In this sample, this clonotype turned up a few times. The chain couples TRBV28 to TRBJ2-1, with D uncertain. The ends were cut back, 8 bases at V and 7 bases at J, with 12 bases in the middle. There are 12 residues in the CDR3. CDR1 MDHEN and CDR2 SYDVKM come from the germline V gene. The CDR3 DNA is TGTGCCAGCCATAGGTCTTGGAATGAGCAGTTCTTC. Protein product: CASHRSWNEQFF.

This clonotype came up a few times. The DNA of the CDR3 is TGTGCCAGCAGCAAAAGGAGACAGATACTCAATCAGCCCCAGCATTTT. It yields the protein CASSKRRQILNQPQHF. The rearrangement joins TRBV21-1 to TRBJ1-5; the table names TRBD1, a call not compared with the DNA. TRBV21-1 is annotated as a pseudogene. The CDR3 is made up of 16 amino acids.

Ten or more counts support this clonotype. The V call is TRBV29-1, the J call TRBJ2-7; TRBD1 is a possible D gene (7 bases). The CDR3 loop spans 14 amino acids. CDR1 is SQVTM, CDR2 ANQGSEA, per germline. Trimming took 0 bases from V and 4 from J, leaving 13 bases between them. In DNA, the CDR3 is TGCAGCGTTGAAGATCGGGCAGGGGGGTACGAGCAGTACTTC. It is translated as CSVEDRAGGYEQYF.

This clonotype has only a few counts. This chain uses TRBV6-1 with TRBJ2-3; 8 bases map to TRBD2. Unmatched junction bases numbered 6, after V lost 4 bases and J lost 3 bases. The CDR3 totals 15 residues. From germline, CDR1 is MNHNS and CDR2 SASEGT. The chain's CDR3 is CASSVGGGLTDTQYF. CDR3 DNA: TGTGCCAGCAGTGTGGGCGGGGGGCTGACAGATACGCAGTATTTT.